This T cell receptor (beta chain) was identified during a study of chemoradiotherapy in HPV16-positive cancers. The study, taken as a whole, reports: Candidate HPV-specific clones and E7-related TCR motifs grew in tumor during treatment. For HPV16-positive patients, expanding HPV-responsive T cells associated with longer recurrence-free survival.

Germline V gene sequence: CDR1 SNHLY, CDR2 FYNNEI. CDR3 length: 17 amino acids. J gave up 5 bases and V 3 bases, and 7 bases lay outside the gene matches. The method was immunoSEQ multiplex PCR; TCRdb's version includes in-frame clones alone and lacks a portion of them. The table shows under 6,000 clones, with around three quarters occurring only once. Turning to this clone: The antigen is unknown.

Specimen: tumor tissue, collected from a patient who underwent chemoradiotherapy. This clonotype was obtained from a human donor with HPV-associated anogenital cancer. The chain recombines TRBV2 with TRBJ2-3, with TRBD2 identical over 14 bases. The CDR3 coding sequence is TGTGCCAGCAGTGATGGGACTAGCGGGAGTCTTGGAGATACGCAGTATTTT. Its protein is CASSDGTSGSLGDTQYF.